This T cell receptor (beta chain) was recovered during a study of blood T cell repertoires in COVID-19. The table came from immunoSEQ multiplex PCR; TCRdb's copy has only in-frame clones and leaves some out. The sample lists a few hundred thousand clones, more than 70% seen once, with around 1.7% in the top ten. The CDR3 has 15 amino acids. V was pared by 4 bases and J by 8 bases, with 18 bases between. The germline CDR1 and CDR2 sequences are SGHRS and YFSETQ. The receptor was isolated from a woman aged 45 to 65 with acute or convalescent COVID-19. This rearrangement joins TRBV5-1 to TRBJ1-4, with D perhaps matching TRBD1 (6 bases). Sequencing was carried out using peripheral blood. The CDR3 DNA is TGCGCCAGCAGCCCCGGGGTGGGGGCGCGGGAAAAACTGTTTTTT. It translates to CASSPGVGAREKLFF.